Presented here are 13 T cell receptor beta chains from one specimen sequenced in a study of OX40 agonist ivuxolimab in advanced cancers. The data were produced by immunoSEQ multiplex PCR, yet TCRdb's version contains in-frame clones alone and is incomplete. The repertoire holds approximately 27,000 clones, with about 88% as singletons. This sample comprised CD4+ or CD8+ T cells sorted from blood, obtained in a trial of the OX40 agonist ivuxolimab. These receptors were taken from an adult with an advanced solid tumor such as melanoma, head and neck, liver or kidney cancer.

The chain carries TRBV14 and TRBJ1-2; the match to TRBD1 covers 8 bases. The CDR3 has 17 residues. The V gene end was trimmed by 4 bases and the J gene end by 3 bases; junction bases not matched to a gene: 13. In germline, CDR1 is SGHDN, CDR2 FVKESK. CDR3 loop: CASSRTDRVPYDYGYTF. The CDR3 DNA reads TGTGCCAGCAGCCGCACGGACAGGGTGCCCTATGACTATGGCTACACCTTC.

This rearrangement joins TRBV27 to TRBJ1-1; unclear D gene. Trimming took 6 bases from V and 3 from J, leaving 11 bases between them. CDR1 is MNHEY and CDR2 is SMNVEV in the germline V gene (reference sequence). The CDR3 totals 13 residues. CDR3 DNA: TGTGCCAGCAGCACCAATAGGGACACTGAAGCTTTCTTT. Translating it yields CASSTNRDTEAFF.

The genes are TRBV27 and TRBJ1-1; D is perhaps TRBD1 (5 bases). The CDR3 has 14 amino acids. The germline V gene encodes CDR1 MNHEY and CDR2 SMNVEV (reference sequence). The V and J ends lost 3 bases and 0 bases respectively, with 8 bases between them. The DNA of the CDR3 is TGTGCCAGCAGTTTCGGGGGATTGAACACTGAAGCTTTCTTT. It translates to CASSFGGLNTEAFF.

V usage is TRBV5-4 and J usage is TRBJ2-7; 9 bases are a match to TRBD2. Germline CDR1 SGHNT, CDR2 YYREEE (reference sequence). CDR3 length: 14 residues. The trim removed 4 bases at V and 6 bases at J, leaving 8 bases unmatched. CDR3 loop: CASSQGGGAGEQYF. CDR3 nucleotides: TGTGCCAGCAGCCAAGGCGGGGGGGCAGGCGAGCAGTACTTC.

The J gene is TRBJ2-7, the V gene TRBV27; TRBD1 agrees at 11 bases. V was pared by 5 bases and J by 5 bases, with 8 bases of the junction left unmatched. This CDR3 contains 15 residues. Germline-derived CDR1 and CDR2 are MNHEY and SMNVEV (reference sequence). In DNA, the CDR3 is TGTGCCAGCAGTCCCTCGGACAGGGGGCTCAACGAGCAGTACTTC. Protein: CASSPSDRGLNEQYF.

V usage is TRBV5-3 and J usage is TRBJ2-3; TRBD1 matches at 10 bases. TRBV5-3 is given ORF status, its function remaining uncertain. The CDR3 spans 12 residues. V shed 8 bases and J 13 bases; nucleotides not matched to a gene: 10. CDR3 sequence: CARDRDGTGEYF. Written as DNA, the CDR3 is TGTGCCAGGGATCGCGACGGGACAGGGGAGTATTTT.

The J gene is TRBJ2-7, the V gene TRBV28; TRBD2 agrees at 11 bases. CDR1 and CDR2 (germline): MDHEN, SYDVKM. The CDR3 covers 13 residues. V lost 10 bases, J lost 0 bases, and 2 bases stayed unmatched. The CDR3 spells CATGTSGSYEQYF. The CDR3 DNA is TGTGCCACCGGGACTAGCGGCTCCTACGAGCAGTACTTC.

This clone appeared once. This sequence joins TRBV7-3 and TRBJ2-3, with unresolved D. Germline loops: CDR1 SGHTA, CDR2 FQGTGA. This CDR3 is built from 13 residues. V lost 5 bases and J lost 6, with 12 bases in between. CDR3 DNA sequence: TGTGCCAGCAGCCCAATGGGTGGTGATACGCAGTATTTT. This encodes CASSPMGGDTQYF.

This clone was counted once. The chain combines TRBV19 with TRBJ2-7; TRBD2 matches 8 bases. CDR3 length: 15 residues. Trimming took 5 bases from V and 6 from J; bases not matched to a gene: 12. The germline gives CDR1 LNHDA, CDR2 SQIVND (reference sequence). The CDR3 DNA is TGTGCCAGTAGTCCACTAGCGCGGGAGGAGTGCGAGCAGTACTTC. Its protein is CASSPLAREECEQYF. The variable domain in full, with the rest retrieved from reference TRBV19 and TRBJ2-7, is DGGITQSPKYLFRKEGQNVTLSCEQNLNHDAMYWYRQDPGQGLRLIYYSQIVNDFQKGDIAEGYSVSREKKESFPLTVTSAQKNPTAFYLCASSPLAREECEQYFGPGTRLTVT.

The chain couples TRBV4-1 to TRBJ1-6, with 7 bases aligning to TRBD1. From germline, CDR1 is MGHRA and CDR2 YSYEKL. The CDR3 sequence is 17 residues long. The trim removed 3 bases at V and 3 bases at J, leaving 8 bases unmatched. Here the CDR3 DNA reads TGCGCCAGCAGCCACTCATCCCGGGACAGCTATAATTCACCCCTCCACTTT. Translating gives CASSHSSRDSYNSPLHF.

The CDR3 region has the DNA TGTGCCAGCAGTGTTGCTAATCAGCCCCAGCATTTT. Translating it yields CASSVANQPQHF. The rearrangement uses TRBV27 and TRBJ1-5; D call uncertain. The germline V gene encodes CDR1 MNHEY and CDR2 SMNVEV (reference sequence). Trimming pared 5 bases from V and 4 bases from J, leaving 6 bases between. The CDR3 has 12 residues.

The J gene is TRBJ2-3, the V gene TRBV5-4; no clear D gene. V gave up 0 bases and J gave up 6 bases, with 14 bases separating them. Germline values: CDR1 SGHNT, CDR2 YYREEE (reference sequence). This CDR3 has 15 amino acids. This CDR3 reads CASSLETPRLDTQYF. The CDR3 nucleotides are TGTGCCAGCAGCTTGGAAACACCACGTCTGGATACGCAGTATTTT. The full variable domain, in which reference TRBV5-4 and TRBJ2-3 provide the parts outside the CDR3, is ETGVTQSPTHLIKTRGQQVTLRCSSQSGHNTVSWYQQALGQGPQFIFQYYREEENGRGNFPPRFSGLQFPNYSSELNVNALELDDSALYLCASSLETPRLDTQYFGPGTRLTVL.

Only one count was recorded for this clone. The chain uses TRBV29-1 and TRBJ2-5, with TRBD1 identical over 8 bases. V shed 5 bases, J shed 5 bases, and the junction held 7 bases outside the gene matches. The CDR3 is 13 residues long. Looked up from germline, CDR1 is SQVTM and CDR2 is ANQGSEA. The CDR3 region has the DNA TGCAGCGTTCCAGGGGGCCCGCGTGAGACCCAGTACTTC. It yields the protein CSVPGGPRETQYF.